The 27 T cell receptor beta chains in this list originate from one sample, sequenced in a study of blood T cells in healthy people across ages. Next came a second PCR, run for about 6 to 12 cycles, which used a sample-barcoded 5' primer along with a J-beta primer mix. TCRdb re-called the 5' RACE reads through MiXCR, storing one row per CDR3 protein. The sample lists about 640,000 distinct CDR3 sequences; about 30% were seen once. The sequenced material came from blood. Receptors originate from a woman at least 80 years old in good health.

Many counts were recorded for this clonotype. V is TRBV9 and J is TRBJ2-3; maybe TRBD2 (6 bases). This CDR3 region has 14 residues. Germline V lookup: CDR1 SGDLS, CDR2 YYNGEE. V was cut by 2 bases and J by 6 bases, with 13 bases left in between. The CDR3 protein is CASSVRDVRDTQYF. DNA of the CDR3: TGTGCCAGCAGCGTGCGGGACGTCAGGGATACGCAGTATTTT.

This chain uses TRBV30 with TRBJ2-1; D is ambiguous. The end of the DNA is better explained by TRBJ2-7, so the J call may be wrong. Germline CDR1 GTSNPN, CDR2 SVGIG (reference sequence). The CDR3 has 14 residues. CDR3 protein: CAWRPRSSYNEQYF. The CDR3 DNA is TGTGCCTGGAGACCTAGGAGCTCCTACAATGAGCAGTACTTC.

Details on this clonotype: A single base separates this from a much larger clone, so it may be a read error. The CDR3 DNA reads TGTGCCAGCAGCCCTAGGGGCGGGTCCCGAAGCTATGGCTACACCTTC. Its translation: CASSPRGGSRSYGYTF. The gene calls are TRBV7-2 and TRBJ1-2; TRBD1 is a possible D gene (5 bases). The CDR3 has 16 amino acids. Germline values: CDR1 SGHTA, CDR2 FQGNSA. V was cut by 5 bases and J by 4 bases, with 20 bases left in between.

This chain joins TRBV20-1 and TRBJ1-1; possibly TRBD1 for D (5 bases). V was trimmed by 6 bases and J by 2 bases, leaving 13 bases between them. The CDR3 runs to 13 residues. Germline values: CDR1 DFQATT, CDR2 SNEGSKA (reference sequence). The CDR3 DNA sequence: TGCAGTGCGCAGAGGGGAGCAAACACTGAAGCTTTCTTT. Amino acids: CSAQRGANTEAFF.

This clonotype occurred a few times. The chain couples TRBV12-3 or TRBV12-4 to TRBJ2-2, with TRBD2 matching over 9 bases. Trimming removed 8 bases from V and 5 bases from J; junction bases left unmatched: 9. This CDR3 is built from 15 residues. CDR3 residues: CASSPSGVWTGELFF. The DNA of the CDR3 is TGTGCCAGCTCCCCTAGCGGGGTATGGACCGGGGAGCTGTTTTTT.

The sample holds many counts of this clonotype. J is TRBJ2-5 and V is TRBV5-1, with D possibly being TRBD2 (6 bases). V was cut by 3 bases and J by 1 base, with 22 bases left in between. Germline V gives CDR1 SGHRS, CDR2 YFSETQ. CDR3 length equals 18 residues. CDR3 in amino acids: CASSSHDSGRTSQETQYF. DNA of the CDR3: TGCGCCAGCAGCTCCCATGACAGCGGGCGAACTAGCCAAGAGACCCAGTACTTC.

This clonotype has a handful of counts. CDR3 loop: CAISESFPGQRIEKLFF. CDR3 sequence (DNA): TGTGCCATCAGTGAGTCTTTCCCGGGACAGCGTATTGAAAAACTGTTTTTT. The gene calls are TRBV10-3 and TRBJ1-4; the match to TRBD1 covers 7 bases. This CDR3 spans 17 amino acids. Germline values: CDR1 ENHRY, CDR2 SYGVKD. The junction had 11 bases not matched to a gene; V was cut back by 0 bases and J by 7 bases.

This rearrangement joins TRBV11-2 to TRBJ2-3, with 9 bases aligning to TRBD2. The CDR3 contains 17 residues. Looked up from germline, CDR1 is SGHAT and CDR2 is FQNNGV. The V and J ends lost 3 bases and 7 bases, in that order; junction bases with no gene match: 14. The DNA for the CDR3 is TGTGCCAGCAGCTTGCTCCTAGCGGGGTTTGCCAGGCATACGCAGTATTTT. Translated: CASSLLLAGFARHTQYF.

The chain recombines TRBV15 with TRBJ1-5; D gene ambiguous. The ends were cut back, 3 bases at V and 4 bases at J, with 16 bases in the middle. The CDR3 contains 16 residues. CDR1 and CDR2 from the germline V gene are LNHNV and YYDKDF (reference sequence). CDR3 loop: CATSRESDLRNQPQHF. In nucleotides, the CDR3 is TGTGCCACCAGCAGGGAGTCAGACCTTCGAAATCAGCCCCAGCATTTT. Variable domain in full (rest from reference TRBV15 and TRBJ1-5): DAMVIQNPRYQVTQFGKPVTLSCSQTLNHNVMYWYQQKSSQAPKLLFHYYDKDFNNEADTPDNFQSRRPNTSFCFLDIRSPGLGDTAMYLCATSRESDLRNQPQHFGDGTRLSIL.

The chain joins TRBV7-3 to TRBJ2-7; 8 bases line up with TRBD2. V dropped 6 bases and J dropped 7; count of bases not matched to a gene: 14. The CDR3 is made up of 15 amino acids. Germline V lookup: CDR1 SGHTA, CDR2 FQGTGA. The CDR3, as DNA: TGTGCCAGCAGTCCCACCGGGGGGGCCGGCAATGAGCAGTACTTC. This encodes CASSPTGGAGNEQYF. Using reference TRBV7-3 and TRBJ2-7 for the parts outside the CDR3, the full variable domain is GAGVSQTPSNKVTEKGKYVELRCDPISGHTALYWYRQSLGQGPEFLIYFQGTGAADDSGLPNDRFFAVRPEGSVSTLKIQRTERGDSAVYLCASSPTGGAGNEQYFGPGTRLTVT.

This clonotype has only one observation. This sequence joins TRBV7-2 and TRBJ2-1; TRBD2 matches 8 bases. CDR3 length equals 15 residues. Germline CDR1 and CDR2: SGHTA and FQGNSA. Trimming took 4 bases from V and 5 from J; bases not matched to a gene: 7. CDR3 DNA: TGTGCCAGCAGCTATCCAGCGGGAGTTCACAATGAGCAGTTCTTC. Translated, it gives CASSYPAGVHNEQFF.

This clonotype showed up many times. J is TRBJ2-5 and V is TRBV29-1; the D gene is possibly TRBD2 (5 bases). CDR3 size: 12 residues. V was pared by 4 bases and J by 5 bases, with 11 bases between. Germline CDR1 SQVTM, CDR2 ANQGSEA. CDR3 loop: CSVVEGGETQYF. CDR3 in DNA: TGCAGCGTTGTAGAGGGCGGGGAGACCCAGTACTTC.

This clonotype was seen only a few times. The chain has TRBV20-1 and TRBJ1-2; a weak D match, TRBD1 (6 bases). From germline, CDR1 is DFQATT and CDR2 SNEGSKA (reference sequence). The CDR3 runs 14 residues. V was cut by 3 bases and J by 2 bases, with 13 bases left in between. This CDR3 is CSASWRGPNYGYTF. The CDR3 DNA is TGCAGTGCTAGCTGGCGGGGGCCGAACTATGGCTACACCTTC.

This clonotype was counted a few times. This may stem from a read error, because a much larger clone lies one nucleotide away. V is TRBV7-2 and J is TRBJ2-2, with a possible D match to TRBD2 (5 bases). There are 14 residues in the CDR3. CDR1 is SGHTA and CDR2 is FQGNSA in the germline V gene. CDR3 loop: CASSPGHLTGERFF. For the CDR3, the DNA is TGTGCCAGCAGCCCGGGCCACCTCACCGGGGAGCGGTTTTTT.

This clonotype has at least ten counts. The V and J genes are TRBV7-9 and TRBJ2-1; 8 positions agree with TRBD2. The CDR3 extends over 16 amino acids. V shed 3 bases, J shed 4 bases, and the junction held 8 bases outside the gene matches. Per germline, CDR1 SEHNR and CDR2 FQNEAQ (reference sequence). As DNA, the CDR3 is TGTGCCAGCAGCTTGCGGTCAACTAGCGGATACAATGAGCAGTTCTTC. The encoded protein is CASSLRSTSGYNEQFF.

This chain links TRBV29-1 with TRBJ2-7, with 7 nucleotides matching TRBD1. The CDR3 covers 15 residues. Unmatched junction bases numbered 12, after V lost 4 bases and J lost 3 bases. Germline values: CDR1 SQVTM, CDR2 ANQGSEA. CDR3 bases: TGCAGCGTTGTGTTGGCAGGGGGATCCGGCTACGAGCAGTACTTC. It is translated as CSVVLAGGSGYEQYF.

This clonotype has a handful of counts. The chain is built from TRBV9 and TRBJ1-3, with no clear D. This CDR3 comprises 17 residues. V was clipped by 0 bases and J by 2 bases, with 15 bases between them. The germline V gene encodes CDR1 SGDLS and CDR2 YYNGEE. The CDR3 region is CASSVGDRVITGNTIYF. The DNA for the CDR3 is TGTGCCAGCAGCGTAGGGGATAGGGTTATCACTGGAAACACCATATATTTT.

In its sample, this clonotype was seen many times. This rearrangement joins TRBV7-2 to TRBJ1-2; the D is unclear. CDR3 length equals 18 residues. The ends were cut back, 5 bases at V and 3 bases at J, with 25 bases in the middle. Germline lookup yields CDR1 SGHTA and CDR2 FQGNSA. The CDR3 loop is CASSVPGTTGGSDYGYTF. The CDR3 DNA follows: TGTGCCAGCAGCGTACCGGGAACCACCGGCGGGAGCGACTATGGCTACACCTTC.

The CDR3 is CASSPQYSGRRQETQYF. The DNA for the CDR3 is TGTGCCAGCTCACCACAATATTCCGGTAGGCGCCAAGAGACCCAGTACTTC. The chain recombines TRBV18 with TRBJ2-5; D gene uncertain. In germline, CDR1 is KGHSH, CDR2 LQKENI. V lost 1 base to trimming and J lost 1 base, with 16 bases between them. The CDR3 consists of 17 residues.

Comments on this clonotype: Just one base apart from a much larger clone, this may be a read error. The V call is TRBV11-1, the J call TRBJ2-3, with 11 bases aligning to TRBD1. The CDR3 contains 14 residues. J was trimmed by 6 bases and V by 7 bases; bases with no gene match: 6. The germline gives CDR1 SGHAT, CDR2 FQDESV (reference sequence). In nucleotides, the CDR3 is TGTGCCAGCAACCCCTGGGACAGGGGGGATACGCAGTATTTT. It specifies CASNPWDRGDTQYF.

This chain uses TRBV10-3 with TRBJ2-5; D possibly corresponds to TRBD2 (5 bases). TRBJ2-7 matches the DNA end more closely, so the J call is doubtful. There are 13 residues in the CDR3. Germline V CDR1 and CDR2: ENHRY, SYGVKD. This CDR3 reads CAIGETDCSEQYF. In nucleotides, the CDR3 is TGTGCCATCGGGGAGACTGACTGCAGCGAGCAGTACTTC.

There are a few counts of this clonotype. V is TRBV5-1 and J is TRBJ1-1, with a weak D call TRBD1 (6 bases). Per germline, CDR1 SGHRS and CDR2 YFSETQ. V was shortened by 1 base and J by 4 bases, with 14 bases between the two germline ends. The CDR3 is made up of 15 amino acids. In DNA, the CDR3 is TGCGCCAGCAGCTTGCAGGGGCTCGGCACCACTGAAGCTTTCTTT. Translated, it gives CASSLQGLGTTEAFF.

This clonotype came up a few times. This sequence joins TRBV5-1 and TRBJ1-1; weak D call: TRBD1 (6 bases). V lost 0 bases and J lost 1, with 13 bases in between. The CDR3 contains 16 residues. CDR1 and CDR2 from the germline V gene are SGHRS and YFSETQ. The CDR3 region is CASSLGTLQGNTEAFF. The CDR3 DNA sequence: TGCGCCAGCAGCTTGGGGACTTTACAGGGGAACACTGAAGCTTTCTTT.

With regard to this clonotype: This clone may be a read error of a much larger clone one base away. V usage is TRBV6-2 or TRBV6-3 and J usage is TRBJ1-1; D call uncertain. Germline V gene sequence: CDR1 MNHEY, CDR2 SVGEGT. CDR3 size: 15 residues. V shed 5 bases and J shed 4 bases, with 17 bases lying between them. The CDR3, as DNA: TGTGCCAGCAGTCGATCCCGGACGGCGAGCACTGAAGCTTTCTTT. This sequence encodes CASSRSRTASTEAFF.

This clonotype was detected a few times. V gene TRBV24-1 combines with J gene TRBJ1-2; possible D gene TRBD1, 5 bases. The CDR3 totals 14 residues. The V gene lost 5 bases and the J gene lost 4 bases, with 13 bases spanning the gap. The germline gives CDR1 KGHDR, CDR2 SFDVKD. This CDR3 is CATSGAGRGYGYTF. The CDR3 coding sequence is TGTGCCACCAGTGGTGCCGGAAGGGGCTATGGCTACACCTTC.

This clonotype came up many times. J is TRBJ2-3 and V is TRBV20-1, with 12 nucleotides matching TRBD2. Trimming took 1 base from V and 9 from J; bases not matched to a gene: 23. Germline loops: CDR1 DFQATT, CDR2 SNEGSKA (reference sequence). This CDR3 is 20 amino acids long. CDR3 sequence reads: CSARAGRPTSSGGAFLTQYF. CDR3 sequence (DNA): TGCAGTGCTAGAGCAGGGCGGCCAACTTCTAGCGGGGGGGCTTTTCTCACGCAGTATTTT.

The chain joins TRBV6-1 to TRBJ2-2, with TRBD1 matching 10 bases. Losses at the gene ends were 6 bases for V and 2 bases for J; bases not matched to a gene: 9. This CDR3 region has 17 residues. CDR1 is MNHNS and CDR2 is SASEGT in the germline V gene. The CDR3 reads CASRHRDRGTNTGELFF. Written as DNA, the CDR3 is TGTGCCAGCAGACACCGGGACAGGGGCACCAACACCGGGGAGCTGTTTTTT.